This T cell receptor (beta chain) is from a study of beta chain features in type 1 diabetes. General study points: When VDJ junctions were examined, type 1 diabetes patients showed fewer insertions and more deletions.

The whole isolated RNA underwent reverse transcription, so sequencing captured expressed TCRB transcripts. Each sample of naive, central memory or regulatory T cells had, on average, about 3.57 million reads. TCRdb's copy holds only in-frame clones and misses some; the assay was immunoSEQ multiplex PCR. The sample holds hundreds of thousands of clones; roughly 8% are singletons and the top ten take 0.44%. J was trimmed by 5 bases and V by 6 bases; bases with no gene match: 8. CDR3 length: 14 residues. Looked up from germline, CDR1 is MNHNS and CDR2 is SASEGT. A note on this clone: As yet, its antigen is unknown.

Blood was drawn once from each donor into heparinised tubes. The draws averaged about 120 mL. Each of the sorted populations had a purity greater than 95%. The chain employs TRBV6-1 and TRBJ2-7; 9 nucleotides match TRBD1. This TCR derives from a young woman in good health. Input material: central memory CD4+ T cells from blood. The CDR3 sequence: CASSARRDRDEQYF. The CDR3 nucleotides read TGTGCCAGCAGCGCCCGGCGGGACAGGGACGAGCAGTACTTC.